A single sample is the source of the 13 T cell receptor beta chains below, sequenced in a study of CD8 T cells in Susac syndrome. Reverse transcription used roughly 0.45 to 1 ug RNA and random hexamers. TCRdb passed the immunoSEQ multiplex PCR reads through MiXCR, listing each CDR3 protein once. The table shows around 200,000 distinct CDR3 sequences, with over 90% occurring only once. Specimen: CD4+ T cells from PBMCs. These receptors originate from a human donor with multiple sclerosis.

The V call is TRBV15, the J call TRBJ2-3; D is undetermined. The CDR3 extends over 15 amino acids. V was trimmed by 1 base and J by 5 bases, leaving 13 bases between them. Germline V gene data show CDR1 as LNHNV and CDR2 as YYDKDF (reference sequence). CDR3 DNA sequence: TGTGCCACCAGCAGAGTGGCGGTTCAAGAAGATACGCAGTATTTT. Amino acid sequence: CATSRVAVQEDTQYF.

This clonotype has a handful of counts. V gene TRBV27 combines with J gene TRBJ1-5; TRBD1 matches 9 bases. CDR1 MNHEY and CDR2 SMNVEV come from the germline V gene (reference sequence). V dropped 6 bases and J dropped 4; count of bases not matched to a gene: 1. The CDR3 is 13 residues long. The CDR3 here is CASSGTGNQPQHF. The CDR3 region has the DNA TGTGCCAGCAGCGGGACAGGGAATCAGCCCCAGCATTTT.

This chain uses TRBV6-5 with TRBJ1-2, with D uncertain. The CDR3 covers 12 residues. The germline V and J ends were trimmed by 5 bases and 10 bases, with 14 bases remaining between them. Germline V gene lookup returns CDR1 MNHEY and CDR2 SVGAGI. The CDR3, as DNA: TGTGCCAGCAGTAACAGACCGGGGATCTACACCTTC. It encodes CASSNRPGIYTF.

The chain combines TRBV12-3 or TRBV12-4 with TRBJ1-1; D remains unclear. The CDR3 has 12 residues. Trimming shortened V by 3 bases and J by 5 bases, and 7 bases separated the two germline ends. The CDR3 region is CASSFRWTEAFF. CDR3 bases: TGTGCCAGCAGTTTCCGGTGGACTGAAGCTTTCTTT.

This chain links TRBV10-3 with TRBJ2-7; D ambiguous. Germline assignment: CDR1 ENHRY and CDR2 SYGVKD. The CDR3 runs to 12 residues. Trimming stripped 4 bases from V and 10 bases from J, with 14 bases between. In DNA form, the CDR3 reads TGTGCCATCAGTGGCGATAGCCGTAACCAGTACGTC. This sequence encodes CAISGDSRNQYV.

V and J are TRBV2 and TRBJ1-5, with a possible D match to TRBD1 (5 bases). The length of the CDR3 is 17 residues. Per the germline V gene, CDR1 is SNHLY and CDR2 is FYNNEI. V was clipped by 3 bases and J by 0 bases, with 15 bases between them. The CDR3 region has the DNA TGTGCCAGCAGTGACGCTGCCGGGACCGATAGCAATCAGCCCCAGCATTTT. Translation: CASSDAAGTDSNQPQHF.

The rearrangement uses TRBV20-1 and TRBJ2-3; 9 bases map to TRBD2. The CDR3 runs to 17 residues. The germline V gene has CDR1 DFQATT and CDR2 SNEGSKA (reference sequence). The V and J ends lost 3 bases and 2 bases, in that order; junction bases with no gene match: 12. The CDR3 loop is CSASNRASGANTDTQYF. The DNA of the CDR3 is TGCAGTGCTAGTAACCGGGCTAGCGGGGCGAACACAGATACGCAGTATTTT.

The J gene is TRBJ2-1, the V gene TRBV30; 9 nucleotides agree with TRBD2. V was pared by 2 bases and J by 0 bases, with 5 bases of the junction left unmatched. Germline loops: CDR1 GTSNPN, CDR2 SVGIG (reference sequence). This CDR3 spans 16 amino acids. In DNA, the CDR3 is TGTGCCTGGAGTAGGCTAGCGGGGCACTCCTACAATGAGCAGTTCTTC. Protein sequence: CAWSRLAGHSYNEQFF.

The CDR3 spells CASRWDRGEQYF. DNA of the CDR3: TGTGCCAGCAGGTGGGACAGGGGGGAGCAGTACTTC. This sequence joins TRBV6-1 and TRBJ2-7, with 11 bases aligning to TRBD1. The germline CDR1 and CDR2 sequences are MNHNS and SASEGT. Germline trimming cut 6 bases from V and 7 bases from J; bases unmatched to any gene: 2. CDR3 length: 12 amino acids.

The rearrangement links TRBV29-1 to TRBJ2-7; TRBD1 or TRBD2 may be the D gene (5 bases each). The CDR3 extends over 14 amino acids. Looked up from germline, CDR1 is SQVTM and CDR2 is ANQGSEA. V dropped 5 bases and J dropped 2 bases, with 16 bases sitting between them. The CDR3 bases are TGCAGCGTTTACCCGGGACCAGGCGCCTACGAGCAGTACTTC. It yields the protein CSVYPGPGAYEQYF.

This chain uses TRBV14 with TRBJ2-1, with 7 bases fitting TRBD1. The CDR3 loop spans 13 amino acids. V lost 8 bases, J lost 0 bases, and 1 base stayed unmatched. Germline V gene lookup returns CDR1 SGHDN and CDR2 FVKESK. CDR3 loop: CASGTASYNEQFF. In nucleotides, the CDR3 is TGTGCCAGCGGGACAGCCTCCTACAATGAGCAGTTCTTC.

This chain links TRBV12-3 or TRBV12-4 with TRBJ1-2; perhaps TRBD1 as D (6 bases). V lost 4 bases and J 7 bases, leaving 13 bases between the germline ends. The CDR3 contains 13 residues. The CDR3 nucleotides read TGTGCCAGCAGTTACGGGACATTGGGTGGCTACACCTTC. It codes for CASSYGTLGGYTF.

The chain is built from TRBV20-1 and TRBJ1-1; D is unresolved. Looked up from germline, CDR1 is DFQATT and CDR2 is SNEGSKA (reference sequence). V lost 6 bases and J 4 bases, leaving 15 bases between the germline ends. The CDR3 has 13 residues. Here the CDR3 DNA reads TGCAGTGCACCAGGATCGGATGGCACTGAAGCTTTCTTT. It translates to CSAPGSDGTEAFF.